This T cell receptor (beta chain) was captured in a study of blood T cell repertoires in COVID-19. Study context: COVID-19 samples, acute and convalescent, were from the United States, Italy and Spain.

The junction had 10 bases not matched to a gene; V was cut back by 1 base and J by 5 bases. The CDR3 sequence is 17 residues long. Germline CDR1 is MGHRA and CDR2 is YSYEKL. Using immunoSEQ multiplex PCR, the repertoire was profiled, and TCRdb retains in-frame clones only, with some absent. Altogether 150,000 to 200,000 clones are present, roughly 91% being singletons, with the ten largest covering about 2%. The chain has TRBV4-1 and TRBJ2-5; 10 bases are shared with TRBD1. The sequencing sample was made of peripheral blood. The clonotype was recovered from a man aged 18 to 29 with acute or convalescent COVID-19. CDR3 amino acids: CASSQVAGTGEWETQYF. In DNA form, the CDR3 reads TGCGCCAGCAGCCAAGTCGCCGGGACAGGGGAATGGGAGACCCAGTACTTC.